Below, one TCR beta chain is given with its context. The target antigen is unknown. This may be a read error, as it is one base from a much larger clone. Sequencing was performed with immunoSEQ multiplex PCR; in TCRdb, only in-frame clones are kept and a portion is missing. The sample includes some 16,000 clones, 75% to 85% of them seen just once. This entry is derived from a study of OX40 agonist ivuxolimab in advanced cancers. About the study: A diagnosis of hepatocellular carcinoma, melanoma, renal cell or head and neck cancer was present in dose-escalation patients. Aged about 20 to 80 with a mean of approximately 60 years, they were more than 80% male. General study results and limits: More expanded clones were found, on average, in CD8+ than in CD4+ T cells. At 0.1 to 3.0 mg/kg and by week 6, clonal expansion occurred in CD4+ and CD8+ blood T cells.

The germline gives CDR1 MNHNY, CDR2 SVGAGI (reference sequence). This CDR3 has 13 residues. This chain connects TRBV6-6 to TRBJ1-5; unclear D gene. The sequencing here drew on CD4+ or CD8+ T cells sorted from blood, taken in a trial of the OX40 agonist ivuxolimab. The clonotype originates from an adult with an advanced solid tumor such as melanoma, head and neck, liver or kidney cancer. CDR3 nucleotide sequence: TGTGCCAGTTCGTCAGGAGTCAGTCAGCTCCAGCATTTT. Its protein is CASSSGVSQLQHF.